Given below is one TCR beta chain in context. The data derive from a study of blood T cell repertoires in COVID-19. Study-wide context: COVID-19 samples from acute and convalescent phases originated in the United States, Italy and Spain. PBMCs, B-cell-depleted T cells, or T cells provided the cDNA or gDNA that made up the material.

Germline assignment: CDR1 ENHRY and CDR2 SYGVKD. Deletions cut 0 bases from V and 7 bases from J, with 10 bases between. The CDR3 runs 13 residues. Assay: immunoSEQ multiplex PCR; the TCRdb copy retains only in-frame clones and omits some. The sample includes about 380,000 clones, 70% to 90% of them seen just once. In assigning cohorts, the study relied on participant-reported clinical history. The sequenced sample was PBMCs or T cells enriched from blood (not recorded which). This sequence joins TRBV10-3 and TRBJ2-7, with D perhaps matching TRBD2 (5 bases). This receptor was identified in a man younger than 45 who had recovered from COVID-19. The CDR3 loop reads CAISESRTEEQYF. CDR3 coding DNA: TGTGCCATCAGTGAGTCTAGGACTGAGGAGCAGTACTTC.